These 25 T cell receptor beta chains were sequenced from one sample in a study of blood T cell repertoires in COVID-19. Method: immunoSEQ multiplex PCR; TCRdb's copy keeps in-frame clones and lacks some. The repertoire has about 140,000 clones, 81% of them found once; the top ten carry about 7.5%. Sequenced: peripheral blood. These receptor sequences come from a human donor in a cohort sampled during active COVID-19.

For the CDR3, the DNA is TGCAGCGTTGAAGCTACAGTTTTCTCAATGAACACTGAAGCTTTCTTT. It encodes CSVEATVFSMNTEAFF. This rearrangement joins TRBV29-1 to TRBJ1-1; D gene ambiguous. The CDR3 spans 16 residues. V lost 1 base and J lost 0, with 15 bases in between. CDR1 and CDR2 (germline): SQVTM, ANQGSEA.

CDR3 region: CASSSSLTGLGYTF. The DNA of the CDR3 is TGTGCCAGCAGTAGCTCCCTGACAGGTTTAGGCTACACCTTC. The V gene is TRBV27, the J gene TRBJ1-2; a weak D match, TRBD1 (6 bases). CDR1 MNHEY and CDR2 SMNVEV come from the germline V gene (reference sequence). V was pared by 5 bases and J by 8 bases, with 18 bases between. The length of the CDR3 is 14 residues.

This clone was observed a few times. The chain combines TRBV4-2 with TRBJ2-1; 8 bases match TRBD2. J lost 6 bases, V lost 0 bases, and 4 bases had no gene match. Germline-derived CDR1 and CDR2 are LGHNA and YNFKEQ. This CDR3 spans 15 amino acids. Here the CDR3 reads CASSQERLALNEQFF. As DNA, the CDR3 is TGTGCCAGCAGCCAAGAGCGACTAGCGCTCAATGAGCAGTTCTTC.

The table lists this clone with a few counts. The chain uses TRBV24-1 and TRBJ2-7; TRBD1 might be the D (6 bases). CDR3 length: 15 residues. V lost 2 bases and J 1 base, leaving 11 bases between the germline ends. Germline lookup yields CDR1 KGHDR and CDR2 SFDVKD. This CDR3 is CATSDSLGQSYEQYF. The CDR3 region has the DNA TGTGCCACCAGTGATTCCCTCGGACAGTCCTACGAGCAGTACTTC.

This rearrangement joins TRBV10-3 to TRBJ1-4; maybe TRBD1 (5 bases). CDR1 is ENHRY and CDR2 is SYGVKD in the germline V gene. The CDR3 consists of 15 residues. V was shortened by 1 base and J by 8 bases, with 14 bases between the two germline ends. DNA for the CDR3: TGTGCCATCAGTGAGTACGGCCAGGGTAGAGAAAAACTGTTTTTT. Encoded protein: CAISEYGQGREKLFF.

The rearrangement uses TRBV5-5 and TRBJ2-7, with 7 nucleotides matching TRBD1. This CDR3 region has 14 residues. With V trimmed by 5 bases and J by 4 bases, 9 bases remained unmatched. Germline V lookup: CDR1 SGHKS, CDR2 YYEKEE (reference sequence). As DNA, the CDR3 is TGTGCCAGCAGATTAGATCGACAGGGTTACGAGCAGTACTTC. The encoded protein is CASRLDRQGYEQYF.

This chain uses TRBV28 with TRBJ1-2; TRBD1 might be the D (6 bases). Germline loops: CDR1 MDHEN, CDR2 SYDVKM. This CDR3 spans 14 amino acids. V shed 6 bases and J shed 8 bases, with 19 bases lying between them. CDR3 residues: CASRKTHWGQGYTF. DNA of the CDR3: TGTGCCAGCAGGAAGACCCATTGGGGGCAGGGCTACACCTTC.

J is TRBJ2-7 and V is TRBV3-1 (or the pseudogene TRBV3-2), with D maybe TRBD2 (5 bases). The CDR3 length is 17 residues. V gave up 1 base and J gave up 2 bases, with 18 bases separating them. Germline lookup yields CDR1 LGHDT and CDR2 YNNKEL (reference sequence). The chain's CDR3 is CASSQVGRRELAYEQYF. DNA for the CDR3: TGTGCCAGCAGCCAAGTTGGCAGGCGAGAACTAGCCTACGAGCAGTACTTC.

The rearrangement links TRBV7-9 to TRBJ2-5, with TRBD1 matching 9 bases. Germline loops: CDR1 SEHNR, CDR2 FQNEAQ (reference sequence). The CDR3 consists of 16 residues. Trimming removed 4 bases from V and 5 bases from J; junction bases left unmatched: 11. The CDR3 spells CASSYPQGALGETQYF. In DNA, the CDR3 is TGTGCCAGCAGCTACCCACAGGGGGCACTGGGGGAGACCCAGTACTTC.

This clone appeared once. The rearrangement uses TRBV28 and TRBJ1-1; 7 nucleotides agree with TRBD1. CDR3 size: 15 residues. V was clipped by 1 base and J by 5 bases; unmatched bases: 7. Germline values: CDR1 MDHEN, CDR2 SYDVKM. CDR3 bases: TGTGCCAGCAGTTTATATCCGACAGGGTTGACTGAAGCTTTCTTT. Its protein is CASSLYPTGLTEAFF.

The chain employs TRBV2 and TRBJ2-5; 12 positions agree with TRBD2. The CDR3 extends over 15 amino acids. Germline V gives CDR1 SNHLY, CDR2 FYNNEI. V lost 6 bases to trimming and J lost 5 bases; unmatched junction nucleotides: 7. The CDR3 region is CASSAGLAGRETQYF. In DNA, the CDR3 is TGTGCCAGCAGCGCAGGACTAGCGGGAAGGGAGACCCAGTACTTC.

This clone was picked up one time. The chain combines TRBV6-5 with TRBJ1-4, with D perhaps TRBD1 (5 bases). CDR3 size: 15 residues. The V and J ends lost 0 bases and 8 bases respectively, with 13 bases between them. From germline, CDR1 is MNHEY and CDR2 SVGAGI. The CDR3 sequence: CASSYSDSPPEKLFF. CDR3 bases: TGTGCCAGCAGTTACTCTGACAGCCCGCCCGAAAAACTGTTTTTT.

As for this clone: The sample carries other DNA sequences with the same CDR3. The J gene is TRBJ2-2, the V gene TRBV6-6; 7 nucleotides align to TRBD2. The J segment lost 1 base and the V segment lost 0 bases, leaving 2 bases of the junction unmatched. CDR3 length equals 16 residues. The V gene's germline CDR1 is MNHNY and CDR2 SVGAGI (reference sequence). In DNA, the CDR3 is TGTGCCAGCAGTTACTCTGGGGGGGGGAACACCGGGGAGCTGTTTTTT. Translating gives CASSYSGGGNTGELFF.

V is TRBV27 and J is TRBJ2-1; 11 bases are shared with TRBD2. The V segment lost 6 bases and the J segment 7 bases; nucleotides outside the gene matches: 8. CDR3 size: 15 residues. Germline V CDR1 and CDR2: MNHEY, SMNVEV (reference sequence). DNA for the CDR3: TGTGCCAGCAGAACCGGGACTAGCGGAAGGAATGAGCAGTTCTTC. Its protein is CASRTGTSGRNEQFF.

The chain combines TRBV9 with TRBJ1-5; possible D gene TRBD1, 5 bases. The CDR3 runs 15 residues. Trimming stripped 0 bases from V and 5 bases from J, with 12 bases between. CDR1 SGDLS and CDR2 YYNGEE come from the germline V gene. CDR3 sequence: CASSVDPGIDQPQHF. CDR3 DNA sequence: TGTGCCAGCAGCGTAGACCCAGGGATCGATCAGCCCCAGCATTTT. Based on the CDR3 plus reference TRBV9 and TRBJ1-5, the full variable domain is DSGVTQTPKHLITATGQRVTLRCSPRSGDLSVYWYQQSLDQGLQFLIQYYNGEERAKGNILERFSAQQFPDLHSELNLSSLELGDSALYFCASSVDPGIDQPQHFGDGTRLSIL.

This clone was counted between two and nine times. The chain couples TRBV3-1 (or the pseudogene TRBV3-2) to TRBJ2-7; 9 bases match TRBD1. This CDR3 comprises 12 residues. The germline V gene encodes CDR1 LGHDT and CDR2 YNNKEL (reference sequence). After removal of 9 bases from V and 5 bases from J, the junction contained 5 bases not matched to a gene. The CDR3 nucleotides read TGTGCCAGTCGACAGGGGGACGACGAGCAGTACTTC. It is translated as CASRQGDDEQYF.

This clone has only a few counts. The V call is TRBV6-4, the J call TRBJ2-1; the match to TRBD2 covers 13 bases. Germline-derived CDR1 and CDR2 are MRHNA and SNTAGT. J gave up 10 bases and V 5 bases, and 8 bases lay outside the gene matches. This CDR3 is built from 15 residues. The CDR3 loop reads CASSNRTSGSGEQFF. CDR3 in DNA: TGTGCCAGCAGTAACCGGACTAGCGGGAGCGGGGAGCAGTTCTTC.

This chain connects TRBV2 to TRBJ2-7, with 9 bases matching TRBD2. The CDR3 totals 13 residues. Germline CDR1 SNHLY, CDR2 FYNNEI. The trim removed 7 bases at V and 1 base at J, leaving 2 bases unmatched. This CDR3 is CASTLAGSYEQYF. In DNA, the CDR3 is TGTGCCAGCACCCTAGCGGGATCCTACGAGCAGTACTTC. Drawing the rest from reference TRBV2 and TRBJ2-7, the complete variable domain is EPEVTQTPSHQVTQMGQEVILRCVPISNHLYFYWYRQILGQKVEFLVSFYNNEISEKSEIFDDQFSVERPDGSNFTLKIRSTKLEDSAMYFCASTLAGSYEQYFGPGTRLTVT.

The chain combines TRBV28 with TRBJ1-4, with D possibly TRBD1 on 6 matching bases. Germline V CDR1 and CDR2: MDHEN, SYDVKM. Trimming cost V 10 bases and J 6 bases, with 15 bases left between them. The CDR3 covers 13 residues. The CDR3 reads CATGAGADEKLFF. CDR3 sequence (DNA): TGTGCCACCGGGGCAGGGGCGGATGAAAAACTGTTTTTT.

The rearrangement uses TRBV5-1 and TRBJ2-7; no definite D call. The V gene lost 7 bases and the J gene lost 1 base, with 9 bases spanning the gap. CDR1 and CDR2 (germline): SGHRS, YFSETQ. The CDR3 sequence is 12 residues long. The CDR3 region is CASSEQSYEQYF. Written as DNA, the CDR3 is TGCGCCAGCTCGGAACAGTCCTACGAGCAGTACTTC.

The V call is TRBV7-3, the J call TRBJ1-1; 10 bases are a match to TRBD1. The CDR3 consists of 13 residues. CDR1 SGHTA and CDR2 FQGTGA come from the germline V gene. The J segment lost 5 bases and the V segment lost 5 bases, leaving 2 bases of the junction unmatched. Here the CDR3 DNA reads TGTGCCAGCAGCCTGGACAGGGGGACTGAAGCTTTCTTT. It yields the protein CASSLDRGTEAFF.

This chain uses TRBV18 with TRBJ1-1, with no clear D. The ends were cut back, 3 bases at V and 7 bases at J, with 9 bases in the middle. The CDR3 has 12 amino acids. Per the germline V gene, CDR1 is KGHSH and CDR2 is LQKENI. The CDR3 DNA reads TGTGCCAGCTCACCTGCGGGATTTGAAGCTTTCTTT. This translates into CASSPAGFEAFF.

This clone has more than one count but fewer than ten. The chain carries TRBV21-1 and TRBJ2-4; TRBD1 was called by the table and not checked on the DNA. TRBV21-1 is a pseudogene segment. The CDR3 consists of 17 residues. This chain's CDR3 is CASSKPPRLGAKHIQYF. In nucleotides, the CDR3 is TGTGCCAGCAGCAAACCCCCCCGTCTGGGCGCCAAACACATTCAGTACTTC.

This clone has a handful of counts. The chain carries TRBV6-5 and TRBJ2-2; TRBD2 aligns across 11 bases. The germline gives CDR1 MNHEY, CDR2 SVGAGI. CDR3 length: 14 residues. V lost 11 bases and J lost 4; bases outside the gene matches: 6. CDR3 DNA: TGTGCCGTACGACTAGCGGGAAGCACCGGGGAGCTGTTTTTT. It specifies CAVRLAGSTGELFF.

V gene TRBV18 combines with J gene TRBJ1-4, with D possibly TRBD1 on 5 matching bases. Germline V CDR1 and CDR2: KGHSH, LQKENI. V lost 0 bases and J lost 7, with 15 bases in between. The CDR3 covers 16 residues. The CDR3 nucleotides are TGTGCCAGCTCACCACCGGGGCGGGAGGTTGGTGAAAAACTGTTTTTT. Protein: CASSPPGREVGEKLFF.